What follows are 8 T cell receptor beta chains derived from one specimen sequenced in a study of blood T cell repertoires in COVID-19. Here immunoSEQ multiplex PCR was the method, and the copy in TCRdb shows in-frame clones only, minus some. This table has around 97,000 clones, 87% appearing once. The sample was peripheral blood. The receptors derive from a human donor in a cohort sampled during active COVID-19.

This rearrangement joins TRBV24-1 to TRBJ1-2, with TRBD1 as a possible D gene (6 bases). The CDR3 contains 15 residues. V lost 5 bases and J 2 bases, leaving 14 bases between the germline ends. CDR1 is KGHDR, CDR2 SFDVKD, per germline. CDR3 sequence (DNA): TGTGCCACCAGTGCTTCCGGGACAAAGAACTATGGCTACACCTTC. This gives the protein CATSASGTKNYGYTF.

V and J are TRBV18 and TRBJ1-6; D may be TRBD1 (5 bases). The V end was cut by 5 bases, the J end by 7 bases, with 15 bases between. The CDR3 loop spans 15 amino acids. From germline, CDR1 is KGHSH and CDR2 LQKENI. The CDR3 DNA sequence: TGTGCCAGCTCAGAATATCGGACAAGCAATTCACCCCTCCACTTT. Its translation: CASSEYRTSNSPLHF.

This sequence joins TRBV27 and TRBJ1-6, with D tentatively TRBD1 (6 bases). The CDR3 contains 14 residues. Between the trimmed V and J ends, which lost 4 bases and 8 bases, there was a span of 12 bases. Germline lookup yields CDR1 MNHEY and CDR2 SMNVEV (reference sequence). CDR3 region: CASSSQTGYSPLHF. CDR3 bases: TGTGCCAGCAGTTCTCAGACAGGTTATTCACCCCTCCACTTT.

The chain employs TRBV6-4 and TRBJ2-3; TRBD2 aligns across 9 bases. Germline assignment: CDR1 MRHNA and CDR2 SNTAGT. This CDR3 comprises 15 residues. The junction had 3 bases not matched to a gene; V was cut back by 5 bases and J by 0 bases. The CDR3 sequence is CASSLGTSSTDTQYF. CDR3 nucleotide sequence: TGTGCCAGCAGTCTGGGGACTAGCAGCACAGATACGCAGTATTTT.

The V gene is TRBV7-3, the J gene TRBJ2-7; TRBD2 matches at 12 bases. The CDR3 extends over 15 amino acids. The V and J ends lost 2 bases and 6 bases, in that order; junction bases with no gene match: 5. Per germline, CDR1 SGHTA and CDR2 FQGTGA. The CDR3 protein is CASSLGLAGKGEQYF. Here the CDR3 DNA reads TGTGCCAGCAGCTTAGGACTAGCGGGAAAGGGCGAGCAGTACTTC.

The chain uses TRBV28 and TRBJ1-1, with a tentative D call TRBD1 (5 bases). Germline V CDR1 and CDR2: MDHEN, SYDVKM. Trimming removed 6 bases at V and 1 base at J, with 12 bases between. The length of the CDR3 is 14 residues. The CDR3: CASRFRQTNTEAFF. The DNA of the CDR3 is TGTGCCAGCAGATTTAGACAGACGAACACTGAAGCTTTCTTT.

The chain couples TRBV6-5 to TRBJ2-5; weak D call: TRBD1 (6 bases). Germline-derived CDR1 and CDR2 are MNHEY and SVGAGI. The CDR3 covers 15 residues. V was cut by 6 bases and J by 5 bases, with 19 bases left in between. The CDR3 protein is CASRLAAQGTETQYF. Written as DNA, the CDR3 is TGTGCCAGCAGACTTGCGGCACAGGGCACCGAGACCCAGTACTTC.

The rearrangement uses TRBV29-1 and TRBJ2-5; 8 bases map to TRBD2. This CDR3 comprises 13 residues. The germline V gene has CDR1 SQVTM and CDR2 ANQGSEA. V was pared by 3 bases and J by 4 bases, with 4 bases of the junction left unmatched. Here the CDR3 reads CSVDPGGGETQYF. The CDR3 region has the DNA TGCAGCGTTGATCCCGGGGGGGGAGAGACCCAGTACTTC.